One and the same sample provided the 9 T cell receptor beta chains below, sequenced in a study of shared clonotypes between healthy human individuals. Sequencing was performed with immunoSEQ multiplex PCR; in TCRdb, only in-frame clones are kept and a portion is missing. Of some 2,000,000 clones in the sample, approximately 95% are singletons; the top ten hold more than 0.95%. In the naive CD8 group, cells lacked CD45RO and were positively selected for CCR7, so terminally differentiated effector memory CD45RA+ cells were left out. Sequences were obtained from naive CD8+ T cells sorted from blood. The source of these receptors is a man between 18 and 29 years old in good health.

The DNA for the CDR3 is TGTGCCTGGAGTTTTACGGGGGACACTGAAGCTTTCTTT. Its translation is CAWSFTGDTEAFF. This rearrangement joins TRBV30 to TRBJ1-1, with TRBD1 as a possible D gene (5 bases). CDR3 size: 13 residues. Germline V CDR1 and CDR2: GTSNPN, SVGIG (reference sequence). Trimming removed 2 bases at V and 3 bases at J, with 10 bases between.

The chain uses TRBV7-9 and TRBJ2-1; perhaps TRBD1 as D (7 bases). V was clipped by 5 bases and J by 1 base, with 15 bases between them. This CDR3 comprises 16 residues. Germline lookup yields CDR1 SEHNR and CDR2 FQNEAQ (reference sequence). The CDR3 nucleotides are TGTGCCAGCAGCGTAATACAGGGGACTTCCTACAATGAGCAGTTCTTC. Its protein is CASSVIQGTSYNEQFF.

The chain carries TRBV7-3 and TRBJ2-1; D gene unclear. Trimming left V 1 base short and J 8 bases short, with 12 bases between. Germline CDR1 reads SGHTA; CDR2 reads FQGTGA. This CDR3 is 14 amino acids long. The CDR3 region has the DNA TGTGCCAGCAGCTTAAAGCCGAGCGTCGATGAGCAGTTCTTC. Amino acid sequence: CASSLKPSVDEQFF.

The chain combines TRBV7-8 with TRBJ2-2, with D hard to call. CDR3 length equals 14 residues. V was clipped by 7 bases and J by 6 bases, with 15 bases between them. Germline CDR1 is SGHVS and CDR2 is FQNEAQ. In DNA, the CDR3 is TGTGCCAGCACCCTTCTGGAGAGCGCCGGGGAGCTGTTTTTT. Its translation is CASTLLESAGELFF.

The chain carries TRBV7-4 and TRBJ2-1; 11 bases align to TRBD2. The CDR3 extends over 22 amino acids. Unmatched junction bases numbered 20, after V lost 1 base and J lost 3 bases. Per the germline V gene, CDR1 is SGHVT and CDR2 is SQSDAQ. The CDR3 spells CASSLDPRLAGKDRPNYNEQFF. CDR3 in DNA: TGTGCCAGCAGCTTAGACCCTAGACTAGCGGGAAAGGATCGGCCTAACTACAATGAGCAGTTCTTC.

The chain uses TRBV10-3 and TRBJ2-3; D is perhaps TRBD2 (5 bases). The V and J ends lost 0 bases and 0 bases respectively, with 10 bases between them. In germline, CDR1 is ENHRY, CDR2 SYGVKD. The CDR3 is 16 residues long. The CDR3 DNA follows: TGTGCCATCAGTGAGTCGTTGCGGACTAGCACAGATACGCAGTATTTT. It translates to CAISESLRTSTDTQYF.

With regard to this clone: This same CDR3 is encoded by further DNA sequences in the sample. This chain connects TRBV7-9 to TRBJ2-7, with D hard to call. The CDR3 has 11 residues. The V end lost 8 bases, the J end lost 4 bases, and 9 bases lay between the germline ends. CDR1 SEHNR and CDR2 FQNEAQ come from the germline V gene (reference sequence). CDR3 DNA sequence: TGTGCCAGCGGACCTGCTTACGAGCAGTACTTC. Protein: CASGPAYEQYF.

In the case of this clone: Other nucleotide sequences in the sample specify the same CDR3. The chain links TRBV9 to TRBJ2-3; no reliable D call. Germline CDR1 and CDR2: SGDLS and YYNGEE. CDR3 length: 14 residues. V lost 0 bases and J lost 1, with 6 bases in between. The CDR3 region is CASSVGARTDTQYF. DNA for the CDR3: TGTGCCAGCAGCGTAGGAGCACGCACAGATACGCAGTATTTT.

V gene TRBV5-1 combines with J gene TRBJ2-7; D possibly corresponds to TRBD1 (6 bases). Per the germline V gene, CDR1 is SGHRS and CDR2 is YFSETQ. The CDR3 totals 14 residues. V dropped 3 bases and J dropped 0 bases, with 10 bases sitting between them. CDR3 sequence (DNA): TGCGCCAGCAGCTACCGGACAGACTCCTACGAGCAGTACTTC. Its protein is CASSYRTDSYEQYF.